This is a list of T cell receptor beta chains from one sample in a study of regulatory T cells in long-lasting Graves disease. TCRdb ran MiXCR on the multiplex PCR reads and lists one entry per CDR3 protein. The table records around 460,000 distinct CDR3 sequences, 14% of them present only once. Another study also made use of these data, one on T cells in Graves' hyperthyroidism and ophthalmopathy.

Sequenced here: peripheral blood mononuclear cells (PBMCs), sampled at new diagnosis, from a patient treated with antithyroid drugs. The receptors come from a woman in her forties or fifties with Graves disease. Both conserved end residues are part of each CDR3. D genes are given only for firm matches. Expanded clones are given a class, and other clones once, few, many or no size at all.

abundance: few
j_gene: TRBJ2-1
d_gene: -
v_gene: TRBV29-1
CDR3aa: CSVELDGYNEQFF
CDR3nt: TGCAGCGTTGAATTAGATGGTTACAATGAGCAGTTCTTC

abundance: few
j_gene: TRBJ2-1
d_gene: -
v_gene: TRBV4-1
CDR3aa: CASSPPGRRSYNEQFF
CDR3nt: TGCGCCAGCAGCCCGCCGGGGAGGAGGTCCTACAATGAGCAGTTCTTC

abundance: few
j_gene: TRBJ2-5
d_gene: -
v_gene: TRBV7-2
CDR3aa: CASSLVVSETQYF
CDR3nt: TGTGCCAGCAGCTTAGTTGTTTCGGAGACCCAGTACTTC

abundance: many
j_gene: TRBJ2-3
d_gene: TRBD2
v_gene: TRBV27
CDR3aa: CASSTTSGWSTDTQYF
CDR3nt: TGTGCCAGCAGTACCACTAGCGGGTGGAGCACAGATACGCAGTATTTT

abundance: many
j_gene: TRBJ2-1
d_gene: TRBD2
v_gene: TRBV5-1
CDR3aa: CASRRLAESSYNEQFF
CDR3nt: TGCGCCAGCAGAAGACTAGCGGAGAGCTCCTACAATGAGCAGTTCTTC

abundance: -
j_gene: TRBJ2-2
d_gene: -
v_gene: TRBV10-3
CDR3aa: CAISEVARDELFF
CDR3nt: TGTGCCATCAGTGAGGTGGCCAGGGATGAGCTGTTTTTT

abundance: many
j_gene: TRBJ2-7
d_gene: -
v_gene: TRBV30
CDR3aa: CAWSVVAYEQYF
CDR3nt: TGTGCCTGGAGTGTTGTAGCCTACGAGCAGTACTTC

abundance: -
j_gene: TRBJ2-1
d_gene: TRBD2
v_gene: TRBV5-1
CDR3aa: CASRGALAGSNEQFF
CDR3nt: TGCGCCAGCAGGGGGGCGTTAGCGGGATCCAATGAGCAGTTCTTC

abundance: few
j_gene: TRBJ2-2
d_gene: TRBD2
v_gene: TRBV6-1
CDR3aa: CASSPGLATDTGELFF
CDR3nt: TGTGCCAGCAGCCCGGGACTAGCTACGGACACCGGGGAGCTGTTTTTT

abundance: few
j_gene: TRBJ2-3
d_gene: TRBD2
v_gene: TRBV6-4
CDR3aa: CASSAPTSLPGTSGSWDTQYF
CDR3nt: TGTGCCAGCAGTGCACCGACCTCATTGCCCGGGACTAGCGGGAGTTGGGATACGCAGTATTTT

abundance: few
j_gene: TRBJ1-1
d_gene: TRBD1
v_gene: TRBV18
CDR3aa: CASSPETGANTEAFF
CDR3nt: TGTGCCAGCTCACCAGAGACAGGGGCTAACACTGAAGCTTTCTTT

abundance: -
j_gene: TRBJ2-7
d_gene: -
v_gene: TRBV7-9
CDR3aa: CASSLKGGGWSGGGVYEQYF
CDR3nt: TGTGCCAGCAGCTTAAAAGGGGGGGGATGGAGCGGAGGAGGGGTCTACGAGCAGTACTTC

abundance: few
j_gene: TRBJ2-2
d_gene: -
v_gene: TRBV6-1
CDR3aa: CASGPGQLTGELFF
CDR3nt: TGTGCCAGCGGGCCGGGACAACTCACCGGGGAGCTGTTTTTT

abundance: many
j_gene: TRBJ2-5
d_gene: -
v_gene: TRBV6-1
CDR3aa: CASSTGWETQYF
CDR3nt: TGTGCCAGCAGTACAGGGTGGGAGACCCAGTACTTC

abundance: -
j_gene: TRBJ2-3
d_gene: -
v_gene: TRBV9
CDR3aa: CASSVVGRRFTDTQYF
CDR3nt: TGTGCCAGCAGCGTAGTTGGCAGGAGGTTCACAGATACGCAGTATTTT

abundance: few
j_gene: TRBJ1-5
d_gene: -
v_gene: TRBV28
CDR3aa: CASSFKGDSNQPQHF
CDR3nt: TGTGCCAGCAGTTTTAAAGGGGATAGCAATCAGCCCCAGCATTTT

abundance: -
j_gene: TRBJ1-5
d_gene: -
v_gene: TRBV4-1
CDR3aa: CASSQVIRQPQHF
CDR3nt: TGCGCCAGCAGCCAAGTGATCAGGCAGCCCCAGCATTTT

abundance: few
j_gene: TRBJ2-5
d_gene: TRBD2
v_gene: TRBV7-3
CDR3aa: CASSPKRTSGQETQYF
CDR3nt: TGTGCCAGCAGCCCAAAAAGGACTAGCGGCCAAGAGACCCAGTACTTC

abundance: -
j_gene: TRBJ2-2
d_gene: -
v_gene: TRBV3-1
CDR3aa: CASSFEGEAGELFF
CDR3nt: TGTGCCAGCAGTTTTGAAGGGGAGGCCGGGGAGCTGTTTTTT

abundance: many
j_gene: TRBJ2-7
d_gene: TRBD1
v_gene: TRBV6-1
CDR3aa: CASRAWVRDRGYEQYF
CDR3nt: TGTGCCAGCAGAGCCTGGGTTAGGGACAGGGGGTACGAGCAGTACTTC